The entry below gives a single T cell receptor beta chain sequence along with its context. Its antigen is still unknown. This entry is derived from a study of CD8+CD57+ T cells in acquired aplastic anemia. Study context: The average for DNA from sorted CD4+ and CD8+ cells was around 3.5 ug. Findings and limits, study-wide: The number of CD8+ CDR3 sequences shared by patients and controls was twenty-nine. Between the patient and control groups, CD8+ Simpson's diversity did not differ significantly.

For sequencing, patients were chosen who had shown expansion of CD8+CD57+ cells by flow cytometry. CDR1 is SNHLY and CDR2 is FYNNEI in the germline V gene. The CDR3 has 14 amino acids. J gave up 4 bases and V 7 bases, and 9 bases lay outside the gene matches. Genomic DNA provided the template from which TCR beta VDJ and CDR3 profiles were obtained. TCRdb passed the reads through MiXCR, listing each CDR3 protein once. This table has about 160,000 distinct CDR3 sequences, 40% to 55% appearing once. Sequencing was performed on sorted CD4+, CD8+, or CD8+CD57+ T cells (not recorded which) from PBMCs. This chain connects TRBV2 to TRBJ1-1, with 7 bases identical to TRBD1. The receptor comes from a human donor with aplastic anemia. The CDR3 protein is CASTQNRGVTEAFF. DNA of the CDR3: TGTGCCAGCACCCAAAACAGGGGAGTCACTGAAGCTTTCTTT.